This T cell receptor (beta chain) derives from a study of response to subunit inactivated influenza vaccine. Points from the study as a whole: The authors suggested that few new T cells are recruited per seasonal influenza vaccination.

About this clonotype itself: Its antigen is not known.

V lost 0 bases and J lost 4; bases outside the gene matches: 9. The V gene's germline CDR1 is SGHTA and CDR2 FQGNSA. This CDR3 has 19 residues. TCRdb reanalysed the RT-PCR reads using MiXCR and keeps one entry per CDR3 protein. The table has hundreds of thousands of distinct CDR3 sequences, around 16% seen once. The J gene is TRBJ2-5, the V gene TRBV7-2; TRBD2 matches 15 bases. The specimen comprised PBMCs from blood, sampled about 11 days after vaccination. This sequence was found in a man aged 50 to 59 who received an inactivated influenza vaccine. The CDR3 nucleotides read TGTGCCAGCAGCTTAGCCCGGACTAGCGGGGGGGCCTTGGGAGAGACCCAGTACTTC. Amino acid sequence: CASSLARTSGGALGETQYF.